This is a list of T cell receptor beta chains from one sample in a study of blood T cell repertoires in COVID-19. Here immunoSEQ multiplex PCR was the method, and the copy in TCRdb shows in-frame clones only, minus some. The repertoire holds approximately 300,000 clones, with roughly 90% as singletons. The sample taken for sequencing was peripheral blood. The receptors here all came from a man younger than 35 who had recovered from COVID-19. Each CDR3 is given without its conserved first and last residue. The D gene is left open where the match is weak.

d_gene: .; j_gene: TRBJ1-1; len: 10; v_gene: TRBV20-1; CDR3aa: SASDGGTEAF
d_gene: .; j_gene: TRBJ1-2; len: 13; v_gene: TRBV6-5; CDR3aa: AIHSRNYFNYGYT
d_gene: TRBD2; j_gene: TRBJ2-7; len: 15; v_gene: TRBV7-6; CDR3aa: ASSPGLAGGWGYEQY
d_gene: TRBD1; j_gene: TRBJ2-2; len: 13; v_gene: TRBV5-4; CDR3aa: ASSQGQGATGELF
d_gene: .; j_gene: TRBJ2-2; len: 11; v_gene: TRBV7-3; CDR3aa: ASSLSGTGELF
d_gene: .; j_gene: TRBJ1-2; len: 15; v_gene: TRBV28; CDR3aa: ASSLGAGVGIGYGYT
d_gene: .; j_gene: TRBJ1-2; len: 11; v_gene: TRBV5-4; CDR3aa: ASSLGALGGYT
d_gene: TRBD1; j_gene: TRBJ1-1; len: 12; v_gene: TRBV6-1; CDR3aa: ASSERPGGTGTF
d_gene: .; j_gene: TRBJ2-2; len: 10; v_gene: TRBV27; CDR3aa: AARRPTGELF
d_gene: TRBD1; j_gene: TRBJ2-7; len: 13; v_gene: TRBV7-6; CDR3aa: ASSFTGTGVDEQY
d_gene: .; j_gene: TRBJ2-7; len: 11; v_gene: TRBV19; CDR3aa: ASSFGPNYEQY
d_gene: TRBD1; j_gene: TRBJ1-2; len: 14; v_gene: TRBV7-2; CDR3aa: ASSLSAQGANYGYT
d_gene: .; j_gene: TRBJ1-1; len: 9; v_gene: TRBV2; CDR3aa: ASRAGPEAF
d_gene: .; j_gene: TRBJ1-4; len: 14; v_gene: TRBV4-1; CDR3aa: ASSQADSMANEKLF
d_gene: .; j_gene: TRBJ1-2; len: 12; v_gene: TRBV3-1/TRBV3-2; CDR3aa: ASSQAHRSYGYT
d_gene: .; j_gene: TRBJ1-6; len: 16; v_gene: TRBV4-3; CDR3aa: ASSQEDSAPFGNSPLH
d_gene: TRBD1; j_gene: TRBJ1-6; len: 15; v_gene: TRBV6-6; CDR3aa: ASSQRPGQGSNSPLH
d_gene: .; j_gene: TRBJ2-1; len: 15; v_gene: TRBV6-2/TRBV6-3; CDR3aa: ASSSPGTYFSYNEQF
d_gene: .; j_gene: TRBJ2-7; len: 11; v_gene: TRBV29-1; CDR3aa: SVMEGTSFEQY
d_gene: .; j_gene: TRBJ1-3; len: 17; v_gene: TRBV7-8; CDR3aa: ASSTLRGFYQGRGNTIY
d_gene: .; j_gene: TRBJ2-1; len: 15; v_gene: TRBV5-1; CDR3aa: ASSLVGGYSSYNEQF
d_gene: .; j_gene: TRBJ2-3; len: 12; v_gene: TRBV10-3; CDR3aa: AINGGPYTDTQY
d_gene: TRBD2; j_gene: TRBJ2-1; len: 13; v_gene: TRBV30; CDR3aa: AGTRGLAGDNEQF
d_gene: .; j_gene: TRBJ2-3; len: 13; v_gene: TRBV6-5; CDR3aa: ASRSGYAGTDTQY
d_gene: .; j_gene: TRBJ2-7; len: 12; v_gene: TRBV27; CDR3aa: ASSLARASYEQY
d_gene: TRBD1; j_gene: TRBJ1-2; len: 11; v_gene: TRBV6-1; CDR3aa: ASSDTGVGGYT
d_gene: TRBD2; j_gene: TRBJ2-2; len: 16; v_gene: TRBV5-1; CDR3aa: ASTRASGSPLFTGELF
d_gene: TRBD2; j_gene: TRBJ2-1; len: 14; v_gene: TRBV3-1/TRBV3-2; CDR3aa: ASSPGLAGVWNEQF
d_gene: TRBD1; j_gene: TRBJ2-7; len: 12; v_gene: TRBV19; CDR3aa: ASSRDSIPYEQY
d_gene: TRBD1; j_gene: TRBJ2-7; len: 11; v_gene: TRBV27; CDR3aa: ASSLGQVWEQY
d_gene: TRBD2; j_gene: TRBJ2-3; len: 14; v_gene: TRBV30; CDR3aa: AWRSSPGLAADTQY
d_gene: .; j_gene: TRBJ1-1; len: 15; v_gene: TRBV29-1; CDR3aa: SVEDFLGNGMNTEAF
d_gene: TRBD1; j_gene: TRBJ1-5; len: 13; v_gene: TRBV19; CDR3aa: ASSIVDRGSQPQH
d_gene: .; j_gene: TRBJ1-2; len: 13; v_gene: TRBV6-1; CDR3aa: ASSEALGGVYGYT
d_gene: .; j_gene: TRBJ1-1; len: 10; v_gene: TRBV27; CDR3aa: ASLAGNTEAF
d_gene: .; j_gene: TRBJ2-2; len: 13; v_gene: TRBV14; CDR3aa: ASSLRSGSGGELF
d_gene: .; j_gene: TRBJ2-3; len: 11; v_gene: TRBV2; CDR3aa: ASSSQGTDTQY
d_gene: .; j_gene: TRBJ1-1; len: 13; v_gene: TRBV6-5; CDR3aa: ASSYSAVAGTEAF
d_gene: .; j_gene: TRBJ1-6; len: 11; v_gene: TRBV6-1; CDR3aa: ASSEDITSPLH
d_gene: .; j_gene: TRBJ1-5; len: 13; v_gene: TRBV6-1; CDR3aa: ASSEVEGGNQPQH
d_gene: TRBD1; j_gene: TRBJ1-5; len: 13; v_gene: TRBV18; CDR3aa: ASSPLGTDNQPQH
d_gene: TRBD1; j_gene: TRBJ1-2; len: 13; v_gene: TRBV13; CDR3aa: ASSPLPGQGLGYT
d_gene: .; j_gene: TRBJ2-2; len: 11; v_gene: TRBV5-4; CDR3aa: ASSLRNTGELF
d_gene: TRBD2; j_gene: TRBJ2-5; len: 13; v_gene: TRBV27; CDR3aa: ASRLAGGNQETQY
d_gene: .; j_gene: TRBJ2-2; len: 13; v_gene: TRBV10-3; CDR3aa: AISWTVANTGELF
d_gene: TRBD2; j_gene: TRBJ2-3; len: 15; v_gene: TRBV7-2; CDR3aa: ASSENLSGGALNTQY
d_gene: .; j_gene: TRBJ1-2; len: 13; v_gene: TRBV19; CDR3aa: ASSIMGTINPGYT
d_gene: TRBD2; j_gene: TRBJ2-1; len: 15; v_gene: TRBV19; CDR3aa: ASSLTGLAATYNEQF
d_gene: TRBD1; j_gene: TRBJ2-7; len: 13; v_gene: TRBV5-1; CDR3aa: ASSLATGEWYEQY
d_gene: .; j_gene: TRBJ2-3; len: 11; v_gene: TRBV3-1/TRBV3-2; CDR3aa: ASRSIGTDTQY
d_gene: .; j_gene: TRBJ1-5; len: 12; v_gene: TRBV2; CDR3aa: ASTPTGGNQPQH
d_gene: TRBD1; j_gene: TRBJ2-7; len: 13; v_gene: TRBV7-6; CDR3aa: ASSPPTTGAYEQY
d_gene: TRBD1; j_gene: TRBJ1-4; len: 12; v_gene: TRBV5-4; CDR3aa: ASSLQGANEKLF
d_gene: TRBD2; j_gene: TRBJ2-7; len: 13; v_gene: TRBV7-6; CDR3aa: ASSPLAGVGYEQY
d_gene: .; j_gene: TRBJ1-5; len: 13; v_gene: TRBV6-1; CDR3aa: ASSEHRQVNQPQH
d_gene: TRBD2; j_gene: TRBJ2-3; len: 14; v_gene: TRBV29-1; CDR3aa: SVGTSGRLVADTQY
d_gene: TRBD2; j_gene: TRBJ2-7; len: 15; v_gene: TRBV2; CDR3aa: ASSPPTSRRPASEQY
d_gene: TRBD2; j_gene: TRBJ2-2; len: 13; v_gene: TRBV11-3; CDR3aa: ASSHPAGGTGELF
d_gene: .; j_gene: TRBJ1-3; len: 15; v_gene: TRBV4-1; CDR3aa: ASSRTIGQSSGNTIY
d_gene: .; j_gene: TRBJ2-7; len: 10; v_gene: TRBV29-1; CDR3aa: SVGQTFYEQY